Sequencing of this T cell receptor beta chain was carried out in a study of blood T cell repertoires in COVID-19. For the study at large: In each case, the material was cDNA or gDNA derived from T cells, B-cell-depleted T cells, or PBMCs.

Trimming removed 4 bases from V and 9 bases from J, with 10 bases in between. Germline CDR1 is SGHDN and CDR2 is FVKESK. The CDR3 extends over 12 amino acids. Here immunoSEQ multiplex PCR was the method, and the copy in TCRdb shows in-frame clones only, minus some. The profile shows about 250,000 clones, approximately 88% of them singletons. The sequence came from a woman in her forties who had recovered from COVID-19. The source material was peripheral blood. The chain is built from TRBV14 and TRBJ1-5; the D gene is possibly TRBD1 (5 bases). In DNA, the CDR3 is TGTGCCAGCAGCCGCATGGGGGGGCCCCAGCATTTT. This codes for CASSRMGGPQHF.